A selection of T cell receptor beta chains follows, all from one sample in a study of Graves' ophthalmopathy and Graves' hyperthyroidism. TCRdb reanalysed the multiplex PCR reads using MiXCR and keeps one entry per CDR3 protein. The table includes about 1.1 million distinct CDR3 sequences, about two fifths detected once. The sequenced sample consisted of peripheral blood or thyroid tissue (not recorded which). The origin of the receptors is an adult man with Graves' hyperthyroidism. CDR3s include the opening cysteine and the closing phenylalanine or tryptophan. Fields, in order: D gene, clone size, V gene, J gene, CDR3 protein, CDR3 DNA. D genes are given only for firm matches. The listing skips clone size in some rows; elsewhere it reads once, few, many or a size class.

D: TRBD1; size: -; V: TRBV6-5; J: TRBJ1-6; CDR3: CASRYPGTGRSPLHF; DNA: TGTGCCAGCAGGTACCCGGGGACAGGGCGTTCACCCCTCCACTTT
D: TRBD2; size: few; V: TRBV11-2; J: TRBJ2-7; CDR3: CASSVAGGPHEQYF; DNA: TGTGCCAGCAGCGTAGCGGGAGGGCCGCACGAGCAGTACTTC
D: -; size: few; V: TRBV20-1; J: TRBJ2-2; CDR3: CSASTGTPLATRQLFF; DNA: TGCAGTGCTAGCACAGGGACTCCCCTGGCTACACGGCAGCTGTTTTTT
D: TRBD1; size: many; V: TRBV20-1; J: TRBJ2-7; CDR3: CSAWTGTEQYF; DNA: TGCAGTGCCTGGACAGGGACCGAGCAGTACTTC
D: TRBD1; size: -; V: TRBV7-9; J: TRBJ1-5; CDR3: CASSNQGVINQPQHF; DNA: TGTGCCAGCAGCAATCAGGGGGTAATTAATCAGCCCCAGCATTTT
D: -; size: -; V: TRBV2; J: TRBJ1-2; CDR3: CASREEDTF; DNA: TGTGCCAGTCGGGAGGAGGACACCTTC
D: TRBD2; size: -; V: TRBV6-5; J: TRBJ2-7; CDR3: CASSYSAGDSYEQYF; DNA: TGTGCCAGCAGTTACTCAGCGGGAGACTCCTACGAGCAGTACTTC
D: -; size: -; V: TRBV15; J: TRBJ1-4; CDR3: CATSREPSAKLFF; DNA: TGTGCCACCAGCAGAGAGCCGTCGGCGAAACTGTTTTTT
D: -; size: many; V: TRBV20-1; J: TRBJ2-7; CDR3: CSASKVFYEQYF; DNA: TGCAGTGCTAGTAAGGTGTTCTACGAGCAGTACTTC
D: -; size: -; V: TRBV10-3; J: TRBJ1-5; CDR3: CAISEIENSNQPQHF; DNA: TGTGCCATCAGTGAGATAGAAAATAGCAATCAGCCCCAGCATTTT
D: -; size: -; V: TRBV25-1; J: TRBJ1-2; CDR3: CASNGGSVIGQNYGYTF; DNA: TGTGCCAGCAACGGCGGCAGCGTGATCGGACAGAACTATGGCTACACCTTC
D: TRBD1; size: -; V: TRBV7-9; J: TRBJ2-7; CDR3: CACTRGQGSYEQYF; DNA: TGTGCCTGCACTCGGGGACAGGGCTCCTACGAGCAGTACTTC
D: -; size: -; V: TRBV3-1; J: TRBJ2-5; CDR3: CASSQDKLPVETQYF; DNA: TGTGCCAGCAGCCAAGATAAACTGCCTGTGGAGACCCAGTACTTC
D: TRBD1; size: -; V: TRBV29-1; J: TRBJ1-1; CDR3: CSVGQGTNTEAFF; DNA: TGCAGCGTTGGACAGGGTACGAACACTGAAGCTTTCTTT
D: -; size: few; V: TRBV25-1; J: TRBJ2-3; CDR3: CASSYGSAGTQYF; DNA: TGTGCCAGCAGTTACGGTTCAGCGGGTACGCAGTATTTT
D: TRBD2; size: many; V: TRBV19; J: TRBJ2-7; CDR3: CASSSSGLNYEQYF; DNA: TGTGCCAGTAGTTCCTCGGGACTAAACTACGAGCAGTACTTC